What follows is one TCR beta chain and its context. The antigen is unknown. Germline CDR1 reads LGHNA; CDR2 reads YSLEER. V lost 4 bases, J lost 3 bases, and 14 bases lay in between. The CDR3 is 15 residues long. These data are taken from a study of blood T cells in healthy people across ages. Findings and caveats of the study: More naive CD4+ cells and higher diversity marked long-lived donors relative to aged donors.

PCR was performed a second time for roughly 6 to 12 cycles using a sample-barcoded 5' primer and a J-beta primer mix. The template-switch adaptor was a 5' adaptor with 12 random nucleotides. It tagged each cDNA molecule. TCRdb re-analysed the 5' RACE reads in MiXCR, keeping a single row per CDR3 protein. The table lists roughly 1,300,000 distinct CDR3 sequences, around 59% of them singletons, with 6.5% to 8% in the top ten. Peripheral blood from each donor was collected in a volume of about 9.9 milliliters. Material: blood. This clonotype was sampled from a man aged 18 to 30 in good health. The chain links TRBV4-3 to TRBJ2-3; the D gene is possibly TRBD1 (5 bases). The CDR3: CASSPEGVRTDTQYF. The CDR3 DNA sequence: TGCGCCAGCAGCCCAGAAGGGGTGAGGACAGATACGCAGTATTTT.